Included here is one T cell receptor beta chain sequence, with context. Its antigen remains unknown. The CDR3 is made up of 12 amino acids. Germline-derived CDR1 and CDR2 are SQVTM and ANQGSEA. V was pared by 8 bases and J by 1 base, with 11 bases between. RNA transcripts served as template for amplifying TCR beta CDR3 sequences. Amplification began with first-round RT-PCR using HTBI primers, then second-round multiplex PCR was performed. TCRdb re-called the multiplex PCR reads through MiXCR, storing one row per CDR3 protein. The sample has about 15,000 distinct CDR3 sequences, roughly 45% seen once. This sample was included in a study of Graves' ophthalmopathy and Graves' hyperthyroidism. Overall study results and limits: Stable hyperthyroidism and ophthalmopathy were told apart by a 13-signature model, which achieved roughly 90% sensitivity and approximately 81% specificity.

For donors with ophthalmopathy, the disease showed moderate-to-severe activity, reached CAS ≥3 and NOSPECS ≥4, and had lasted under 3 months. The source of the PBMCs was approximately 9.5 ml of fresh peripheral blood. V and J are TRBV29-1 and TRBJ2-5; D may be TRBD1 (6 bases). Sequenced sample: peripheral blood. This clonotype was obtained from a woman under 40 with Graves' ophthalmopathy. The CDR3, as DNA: TGCAGCATTCGACAGGCCCAAGAGACCCAGTACTTC. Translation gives CSIRQAQETQYF.